Below are 31 T cell receptor beta chains sequenced from a single sample in a study of cytomegalovirus exposure and HLA in healthy donors. A multiplex PCR was run with 60 Vbeta primers and 13 Jbeta primers. This table comes from immunoSEQ multiplex PCR, and its TCRdb copy is limited to in-frame clones, with some not included. The table records 150,000 to 200,000 clones, about 84% of them present only once. The sequenced sample was PBMCs. Every receptor here comes from a man younger than 35 in good health and CMV-seronegative.

A single count supports this clone. Here the CDR3 reads CASSFQMVREYQPKLFF. The CDR3 DNA sequence: TGTGCCAGCAGTTTTCAAATGGTCAGGGAATACCAACCAAAACTGTTTTTT. V and J are TRBV28 and TRBJ1-4, with D tentatively TRBD1 (5 bases). This CDR3 spans 17 amino acids. Deletions cut 3 bases from V and 10 bases from J, with 24 bases between. Per germline, CDR1 MDHEN and CDR2 SYDVKM.

This clone was counted once. V is TRBV6-1 and J is TRBJ2-1, with 9 bases fitting TRBD1. This CDR3 has 15 amino acids. Germline values: CDR1 MNHNS, CDR2 SASEGT. The junction had 4 bases not matched to a gene; V was cut back by 3 bases and J by 4 bases. Here the CDR3 reads CASSEGQGLYNEQFF. CDR3 in DNA: TGTGCCAGCAGTGAGGGACAGGGATTGTACAATGAGCAGTTCTTC.

J is TRBJ2-7 and V is TRBV6-6; D call uncertain. The CDR3 is 13 residues long. Germline V gene data show CDR1 as MNHNY and CDR2 as SVGAGI (reference sequence). Trimming removed 0 bases at V and 6 bases at J, with 9 bases between. The CDR3 DNA reads as TGTGCCAGCAGTTACTCGAGTCCTTCCGAGCAGTACTTC. Translating gives CASSYSSPSEQYF.

This chain connects TRBV7-2 to TRBJ2-2; a possible D gene is TRBD1 (5 bases). Germline V lookup: CDR1 SGHTA, CDR2 FQGNSA. The germline V and J ends were trimmed by 0 bases and 8 bases, with 10 bases remaining between them. The CDR3 has 14 residues. CDR3 region: CASSLAQAGGELFF. In DNA form, the CDR3 reads TGTGCCAGCAGCTTAGCGCAGGCAGGGGGGGAGCTGTTTTTT.

The genes are TRBV5-4 and TRBJ2-5, with 11 positions matching TRBD2. After removal of 4 bases from V and 5 bases from J, the junction contained 7 bases not matched to a gene. The CDR3 covers 15 residues. The germline gives CDR1 SGHNT, CDR2 YYREEE (reference sequence). CDR3 sequence reads: CASSPVAGGPETQYF. DNA of the CDR3: TGTGCCAGCAGCCCGGTAGCGGGGGGGCCTGAGACCCAGTACTTC.

V usage is TRBV7-2 and J usage is TRBJ2-7; D might be TRBD1 (6 bases). Germline values: CDR1 SGHTA, CDR2 FQGNSA. The CDR3 runs to 14 residues. V was trimmed by 1 base and J by 6 bases, leaving 13 bases between them. The CDR3 DNA sequence: TGTGCCAGCAGCTTAGTCGGACAGAGAACCGAGCAGTACTTC. Translating it yields CASSLVGQRTEQYF.

In its sample, this clone was seen a few times. The rearrangement joins TRBV6-5 to TRBJ2-1, with a tentative D call TRBD2 (6 bases). V lost 11 bases to trimming and J lost 9 bases, with 11 bases between them. The germline V gene encodes CDR1 MNHEY and CDR2 SVGAGI. CDR3 length: 10 residues. The CDR3 region has the DNA TGTGCCGCTGGAGGGCGTGAGCAGTTCTTC. This encodes CAAGGREQFF.

The chain joins TRBV7-9 to TRBJ2-1; 14 nucleotides agree with TRBD2. J gave up 3 bases and V 3 bases, and 4 bases lay outside the gene matches. The CDR3 has 17 residues. Germline lookup yields CDR1 SEHNR and CDR2 FQNEAQ (reference sequence). CDR3 protein: CASSFPTSGRVYNEQFF. The CDR3 bases are TGTGCCAGCAGCTTTCCGACTAGCGGGAGGGTCTACAATGAGCAGTTCTTC.

This clone has a single count. The rearrangement links TRBV19 to TRBJ2-3; tentatively, D is TRBD1 (6 bases). From germline, CDR1 is LNHDA and CDR2 SQIVND (reference sequence). Trimming left V 7 bases short and J 6 bases short, with 14 bases between. The length of the CDR3 is 13 residues. CDR3 bases: TGTGCCAGTACCTCTACAGGGATTGATACGCAGTATTTT. Residues: CASTSTGIDTQYF.

This chain joins TRBV7-9 and TRBJ2-3; 9 bases match TRBD2. CDR3 length: 15 residues. J gave up 2 bases and V 6 bases, and 6 bases lay outside the gene matches. Germline lookup yields CDR1 SEHNR and CDR2 FQNEAQ (reference sequence). As DNA, the CDR3 is TGTGCCAGCAGTTATCTAGCGGGGACCACAGATACGCAGTATTTT. Encoded protein: CASSYLAGTTDTQYF.

In its sample, this clone was seen once. V is TRBV2 and J is TRBJ2-2, with 11 nucleotides matching TRBD2. V lost 4 bases and J lost 8; bases outside the gene matches: 6. The CDR3 sequence is 15 residues long. Germline V gene sequence: CDR1 SNHLY, CDR2 FYNNEI. The CDR3 coding sequence is TGTGCCAGCAGTGGTAGCGGGAGGGGATCTGGGGAGCTGTTTTTT. It codes for CASSGSGRGSGELFF.

The chain has TRBV9 and TRBJ1-5, with D unclear. Germline assignment: CDR1 SGDLS and CDR2 YYNGEE. CDR3 length: 11 amino acids. The V and J ends lost 2 bases and 11 bases respectively, with 8 bases between them. The CDR3 protein is CASSVGESQHF. The DNA for the CDR3 is TGTGCCAGCAGCGTTGGAGAGTCCCAGCATTTT.

The chain uses TRBV15 and TRBJ2-5; D possibly corresponds to TRBD1 (6 bases). Per germline, CDR1 LNHNV and CDR2 YYDKDF (reference sequence). Trimming left V 3 bases short and J 5 bases short, with 7 bases between. CDR3 length: 12 residues. DNA of the CDR3: TGTGCCACCAGCAGGGACAGTGAGACCCAGTACTTC. This sequence encodes CATSRDSETQYF.

This clone was counted a single time. This chain uses TRBV4-1 with TRBJ1-5; D uncertain. CDR3 length: 12 residues. Trimming pared 8 bases from V and 5 bases from J, leaving 10 bases between. The germline gives CDR1 MGHRA, CDR2 YSYEKL. CDR3 nucleotide sequence: TGCGCCAGCTCCGACGGAGATCAGCCCCAGCATTTT. Translated: CASSDGDQPQHF.

This clone came up a few times. This chain links TRBV6-6 with TRBJ1-3; weak D call: TRBD1 (5 bases). The V gene lost 0 bases and the J gene lost 7 bases, with 13 bases spanning the gap. CDR1 MNHNY and CDR2 SVGAGI come from the germline V gene (reference sequence). CDR3 length equals 15 residues. CDR3 in DNA: TGTGCCAGCAGTTACTCCCCCGACGGGGGGAACACCATATATTTT. This sequence encodes CASSYSPDGGNTIYF.

The genes are TRBV28 and TRBJ2-4; no clear D gene. The ends were cut back, 3 bases at V and 0 bases at J, with 6 bases in the middle. CDR1 and CDR2 from the germline V gene are MDHEN and SYDVKM. The CDR3 sequence is 14 residues long. In nucleotides, the CDR3 is TGTGCCAGCAGTTTTCCTCTAGCCAAAAACATTCAGTACTTC. It specifies CASSFPLAKNIQYF.

The gene calls are TRBV19 and TRBJ2-2; D is undetermined. This CDR3 comprises 16 residues. The germline V gene has CDR1 LNHDA and CDR2 SQIVND (reference sequence). With 4 bases removed from V and 3 bases from J, the gap between germline ends came to 15 bases. CDR3 nucleotide sequence: TGTGCCAGTAGTACCATCCTCAGGATTTACACCGGGGAGCTGTTTTTT. It yields the protein CASSTILRIYTGELFF.

The chain carries TRBV2 and TRBJ2-2; TRBD2 agrees at 11 bases. The germline V gene encodes CDR1 SNHLY and CDR2 FYNNEI. V lost 6 bases and J lost 1; bases outside the gene matches: 4. The CDR3 length is 16 residues. The CDR3 sequence is CASSGTSGGNTGELFF. CDR3 DNA: TGTGCCAGCAGCGGGACTAGCGGAGGGAACACCGGGGAGCTGTTTTTT.

The V gene is TRBV7-9, the J gene TRBJ1-1, with unresolved D. CDR1 is SEHNR and CDR2 is FQNEAQ in the germline V gene (reference sequence). The CDR3 is made up of 15 amino acids. V was cut by 2 bases and J by 4 bases, with 14 bases left in between. CDR3 amino acids: CASSLLSTKGTEAFF. CDR3 DNA: TGTGCCAGCAGCTTATTGTCGACTAAGGGCACTGAAGCTTTCTTT.

The chain employs TRBV9 and TRBJ2-5, with 12 bases that match TRBD1. The CDR3 extends over 16 amino acids. V trimming: 2 bases; J trimming: 4 bases; junction bases outside the gene matches: 6. Germline CDR1 SGDLS, CDR2 YYNGEE. CDR3: CASSVRGDRGRETQYF. DNA for the CDR3: TGTGCCAGCAGCGTGAGAGGGGACAGGGGGCGAGAGACCCAGTACTTC.

For this clone: The sample carries other DNA sequences with the same CDR3. The chain joins TRBV6-5 to TRBJ2-2; possible D gene TRBD2, 6 bases. V lost 2 bases and J lost 5, with 6 bases in between. There are 13 residues in the CDR3. The V gene's germline CDR1 is MNHEY and CDR2 SVGAGI. CDR3 residues: CASSYGGTGELFF. The CDR3 DNA reads as TGTGCCAGCAGTTACGGGGGGACCGGGGAGCTGTTTTTT.

The chain has TRBV5-1 and TRBJ2-3, with unresolved D. Germline CDR1 reads SGHRS; CDR2 reads YFSETQ. Between the trimmed V and J ends, which lost 1 base and 0 bases, there was a span of 3 bases. CDR3 length equals 13 residues. The CDR3 is CASSLPSTDTQYF. The CDR3 DNA follows: TGCGCCAGCAGCTTGCCTAGCACAGATACGCAGTATTTT.

J is TRBJ2-7 and V is TRBV7-2, with D tentatively TRBD1 (6 bases). CDR1 is SGHTA, CDR2 FQGNSA, per germline. V lost 6 bases and J lost 0, with 12 bases in between. The CDR3 sequence is 14 residues long. The CDR3 protein is CASRPTGFSYEQYF. The CDR3 DNA is TGTGCCAGCAGGCCTACAGGGTTCTCCTACGAGCAGTACTTC.

The chain links TRBV6-5 to TRBJ2-7; TRBD2 might be the D (6 bases). Trimming left V 1 base short and J 4 bases short, with 14 bases between. CDR3 length: 15 residues. CDR1 MNHEY and CDR2 SVGAGI come from the germline V gene. CDR3 sequence (DNA): TGTGCCAGCAGTTACTACCTCGCGGGGATGTACGAGCAGTACTTC. Amino acids: CASSYYLAGMYEQYF.

The chain employs TRBV7-9 and TRBJ1-2, with 8 bases aligning to TRBD1. From germline, CDR1 is SEHNR and CDR2 FQNEAQ (reference sequence). With V trimmed by 3 bases and J by 2 bases, 5 bases remained unmatched. CDR3 length: 15 amino acids. The CDR3 DNA reads TGTGCCAGCAGCTTTCGGACAGGGTTAAACTATGGCTACACCTTC. This codes for CASSFRTGLNYGYTF. The entire variable domain, with the rest obtained from reference TRBV7-9 and TRBJ1-2, is as follows: DTGVSQNPRHKITKRGQNVTFRCDPISEHNRLYWYRQTLGQGPEFLTYFQNEAQLEKSRLLSDRFSAERPKGSFSTLEIQRTEQGDSAMYLCASSFRTGLNYGYTFGSGTRLTVV.

V is TRBV29-1 and J is TRBJ1-2; tentative D call: TRBD1 (6 bases). V was trimmed by 4 bases and J by 6 bases, leaving 12 bases between them. CDR3 length: 12 residues. CDR1 SQVTM and CDR2 ANQGSEA come from the germline V gene. The CDR3 nucleotides read TGCAGCGTTGTTCGGGGGGCTCATGGCTACACCTTC. Translating gives CSVVRGAHGYTF.

This clone has just a few counts. The chain couples TRBV4-1 to TRBJ2-1; possible D gene TRBD1, 5 bases. The CDR3 totals 18 residues. V was clipped by 1 base and J by 5 bases, with 21 bases between them. Germline loops: CDR1 MGHRA, CDR2 YSYEKL. CDR3 nucleotide sequence: TGCGCCAGCAGCCAAGTGGACATGGGGATACTTGGGCACAATGAGCAGTTCTTC. Its protein product is CASSQVDMGILGHNEQFF.

The V and J genes are TRBV5-1 and TRBJ2-7; a possible D gene is TRBD1 (6 bases). The J call is doubtful: the DNA matches TRBJ2-1 better. This CDR3 has 15 residues. Looked up from germline, CDR1 is SGHRS and CDR2 is YFSETQ. The CDR3 here is CASSLGATGYNEQFF. The DNA of the CDR3 is TGCGCCAGCAGCTTGGGGGCCACAGGGTACAATGAGCAGTTCTTC.

V and J are TRBV5-1 and TRBJ1-4; D perhaps matches TRBD1 (5 bases). V was pared by 0 bases and J by 8 bases, with 14 bases between. The CDR3 runs 15 residues. From germline, CDR1 is SGHRS and CDR2 YFSETQ. The CDR3 DNA sequence: TGCGCCAGCAGCTTGGCCGGGGGGGAAGGGGAAAAACTGTTTTTT. It specifies CASSLAGGEGEKLFF.

This clone was detected only a few times. The rearrangement joins TRBV7-9 to TRBJ1-1; 7 bases align to TRBD1. Trimming removed 5 bases from V and 3 bases from J; junction bases left unmatched: 3. CDR1 SEHNR and CDR2 FQNEAQ come from the germline V gene (reference sequence). The CDR3 covers 13 residues. CDR3 residues: CASSRDSHTEAFF. CDR3 nucleotide sequence: TGTGCCAGCAGCCGGGACAGTCACACTGAAGCTTTCTTT.

The chain employs TRBV7-9 and TRBJ2-7, with 7 bases identical to TRBD1. There are 11 residues in the CDR3. The germline V gene encodes CDR1 SEHNR and CDR2 FQNEAQ (reference sequence). J lost 6 bases, V lost 5 bases, and 1 base had no gene match. The DNA of the CDR3 is TGTGCCAGCAGCCGGACAGGCGAGCAGTACTTC. Protein sequence: CASSRTGEQYF. Variable domain in full (rest from reference TRBV7-9 and TRBJ2-7): DTGVSQNPRHKITKRGQNVTFRCDPISEHNRLYWYRQTLGQGPEFLTYFQNEAQLEKSRLLSDRFSAERPKGSFSTLEIQRTEQGDSAMYLCASSRTGEQYFGPGTRLTVT.